The clone carrying this T cell receptor beta chain has a handful of counts. Its target is unknown. In the authors' workflow: A classifier for distant metastasis in papillary thyroid cancer was constructed using CDR3 differences observed across clinicopathological groups. TCRdb re-called the PCR reads via MiXCR. These V and J calls derive from TCRdb rather than the authors' analysis. The table has tens of thousands of clones, 20% seen once. These data originate in a study of metastatic and nonmetastatic thyroid tumors. Study-level background: The authors compared repertoires across blood and tumor or nodule tissue from malignant and benign thyroid patients. Study-level results: Benign nodules reportedly had significantly lower TCR beta diversity than malignant thyroid tumors in blood and tumor.

No treatment of any kind had been given to any patient before thyroid surgery. CDR1 and CDR2 (germline): SGHRS, YFSETQ. This CDR3 spans 15 amino acids. Trimming cost V 0 bases and J 9 bases; bases outside gene matches: 6. V is TRBV5-1 and J is TRBJ1-6, with 7 nucleotides matching TRBD1. The material sequenced was adjacent normal tissue. The sequence derives from a female donor with papillary thyroid cancer or a benign thyroid nodule (not recorded which). Some clones in this sample may be carry-over from other donors' samples. CDR3 in amino acids: CASSLAGGGASPLHF. CDR3 sequence (DNA): TGCGCCAGCAGCTTGGCCGGAGGGGGCGCTTCACCCCTCCACTTT.